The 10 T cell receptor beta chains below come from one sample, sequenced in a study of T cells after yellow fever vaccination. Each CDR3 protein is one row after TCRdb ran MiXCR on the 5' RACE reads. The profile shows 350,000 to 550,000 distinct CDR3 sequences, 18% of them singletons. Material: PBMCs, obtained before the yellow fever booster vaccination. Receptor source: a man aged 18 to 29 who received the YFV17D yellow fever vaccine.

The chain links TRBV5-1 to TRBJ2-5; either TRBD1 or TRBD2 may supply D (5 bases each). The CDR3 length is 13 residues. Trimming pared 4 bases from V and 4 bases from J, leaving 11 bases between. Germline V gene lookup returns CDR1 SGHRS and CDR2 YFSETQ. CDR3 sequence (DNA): TGCGCCAGCAGCGATCAGAGGGGAGAGACCCAGTACTTC. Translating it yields CASSDQRGETQYF.

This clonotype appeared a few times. CDR3 sequence reads: CASSEPGQVQPQHF. CDR3 sequence (DNA): TGTGCCAGCAGTGAGCCGGGACAGGTTCAGCCCCAGCATTTT. The genes are TRBV25-1 and TRBJ1-5, with 8 bases matching TRBD1. The CDR3 covers 14 residues. The germline V gene encodes CDR1 MGHDK and CDR2 SYGVNS. Trimming at V came to 3 bases and at J to 6 bases, leaving 4 bases not matched to a gene.

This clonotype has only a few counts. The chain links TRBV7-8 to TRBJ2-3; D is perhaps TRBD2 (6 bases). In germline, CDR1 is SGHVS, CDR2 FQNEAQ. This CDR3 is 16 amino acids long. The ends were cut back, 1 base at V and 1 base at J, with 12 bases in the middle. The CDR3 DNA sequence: TGTGCCAGCAGCTTAGTAGTCGGGGGTCGCACAGATACGCAGTATTTT. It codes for CASSLVVGGRTDTQYF.

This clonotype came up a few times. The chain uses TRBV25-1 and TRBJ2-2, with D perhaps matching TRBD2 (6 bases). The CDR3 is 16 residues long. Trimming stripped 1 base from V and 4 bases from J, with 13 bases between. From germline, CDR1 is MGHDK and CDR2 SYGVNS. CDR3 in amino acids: CASSESASEFTGELFF. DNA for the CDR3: TGTGCCAGCAGTGAATCAGCTAGCGAGTTCACCGGGGAGCTGTTTTTT.

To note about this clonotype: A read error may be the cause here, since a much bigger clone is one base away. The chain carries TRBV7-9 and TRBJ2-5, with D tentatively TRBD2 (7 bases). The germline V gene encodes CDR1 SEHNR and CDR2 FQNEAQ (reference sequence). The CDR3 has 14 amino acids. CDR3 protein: CASSWGPGGETPYF. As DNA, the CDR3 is TGTGCCAGCAGCTGGGGGCCGGGGGGAGAGACCCCGTACTTC.

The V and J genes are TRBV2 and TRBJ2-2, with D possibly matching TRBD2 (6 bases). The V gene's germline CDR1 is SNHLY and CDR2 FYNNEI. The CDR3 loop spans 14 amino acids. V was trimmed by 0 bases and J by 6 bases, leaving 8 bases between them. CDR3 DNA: TGTGCCAGCAGTGAAGCTCCGGGGGCCGGGGAGCTGTTTTTT. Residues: CASSEAPGAGELFF.

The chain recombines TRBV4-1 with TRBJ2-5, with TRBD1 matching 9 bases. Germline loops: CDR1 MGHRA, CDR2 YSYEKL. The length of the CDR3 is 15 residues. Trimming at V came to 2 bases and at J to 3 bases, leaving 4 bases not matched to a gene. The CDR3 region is CASSQRTGGEETQYF. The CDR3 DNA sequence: TGCGCCAGCAGCCAACGAACAGGGGGCGAAGAGACCCAGTACTTC.

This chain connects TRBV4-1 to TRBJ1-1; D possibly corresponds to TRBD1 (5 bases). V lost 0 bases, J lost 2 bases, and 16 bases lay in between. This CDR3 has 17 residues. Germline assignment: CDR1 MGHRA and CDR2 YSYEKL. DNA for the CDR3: TGCGCCAGCAGCCAAGACCCCTCATGGGGGGGAAACACTGAAGCTTTCTTT. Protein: CASSQDPSWGGNTEAFF.

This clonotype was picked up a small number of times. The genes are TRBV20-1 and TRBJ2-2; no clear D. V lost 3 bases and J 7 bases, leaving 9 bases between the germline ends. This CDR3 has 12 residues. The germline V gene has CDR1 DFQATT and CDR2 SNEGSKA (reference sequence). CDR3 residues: CSARFSSGELFF. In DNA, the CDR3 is TGCAGTGCTAGGTTCTCTAGCGGGGAGCTGTTTTTT.

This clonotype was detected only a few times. The CDR3: CSARIRGSTDTQYF. CDR3 nucleotide sequence: TGCAGTGCTAGGATCAGGGGAAGCACAGATACGCAGTATTTT. V usage is TRBV20-1 and J usage is TRBJ2-3; D perhaps matches TRBD1 (6 bases). Germline CDR1 reads DFQATT; CDR2 reads SNEGSKA (reference sequence). The CDR3 runs to 14 residues. The V gene lost 3 bases and the J gene lost 0 bases, with 10 bases spanning the gap.